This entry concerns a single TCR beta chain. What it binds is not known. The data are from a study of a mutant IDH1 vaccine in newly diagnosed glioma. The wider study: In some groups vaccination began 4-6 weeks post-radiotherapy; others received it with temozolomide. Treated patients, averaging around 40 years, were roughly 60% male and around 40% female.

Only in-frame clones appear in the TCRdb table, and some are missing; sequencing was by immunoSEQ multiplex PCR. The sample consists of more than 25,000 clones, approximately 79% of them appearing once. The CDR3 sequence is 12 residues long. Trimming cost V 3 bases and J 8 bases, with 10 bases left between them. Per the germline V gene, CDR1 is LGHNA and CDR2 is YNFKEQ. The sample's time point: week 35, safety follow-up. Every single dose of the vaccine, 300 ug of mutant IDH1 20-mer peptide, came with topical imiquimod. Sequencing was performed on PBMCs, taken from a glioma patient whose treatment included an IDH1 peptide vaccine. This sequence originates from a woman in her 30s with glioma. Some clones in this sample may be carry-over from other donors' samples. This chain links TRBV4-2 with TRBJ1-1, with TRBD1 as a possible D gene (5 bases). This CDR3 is CASSHPRDEAFF. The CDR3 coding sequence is TGTGCCAGCAGCCACCCCCGGGACGAAGCTTTCTTT.